This T cell receptor (beta chain) was retrieved from a study of shared clonotypes between healthy human individuals. General study findings and limits: Non-shared clonotypes had lower generation probabilities than those shared by all four donors.

Those who donated, Caucasian adults without exception, all lived in Nashville, Tennessee. In regard to this clone: As yet, its antigen is unknown.

The CDR3 is 13 residues long. Unmatched junction bases numbered 6, after V lost 4 bases and J lost 6 bases. CDR1 SGHRS and CDR2 YFSETQ come from the germline V gene. It was at deep level that the assay was run. In the original analysis: Sequence data from immunoSEQ were junction-only and lacked quality scores; consequently, filtering differed. Measured with immunoSEQ multiplex PCR; TCRdb has only the in-frame clones, and not every one. D and trimming were read from the DNA, whereas the V and J calls and clone size are those reported in that table. This sample has under 2,500,000 clones, with approximately 96% found just once.

This sequence joins TRBV5-1 and TRBJ2-7; 8 nucleotides match TRBD1. Material for sequencing was naive CD4+ T cells sorted from blood. Subset given: CD45RA+ positively selected. The sequence came from a man aged 18 to 29 in good health. The CDR3 DNA is TGCGCCAGCAGCGTGAGGACAGGGTTCGAGCAGTACTTC. Residues: CASSVRTGFEQYF.